A selection of T cell receptor beta chains follows, all from one sample in a study of blood T cell repertoires in COVID-19. TCRdb's copy holds only in-frame clones and misses some; the assay was immunoSEQ multiplex PCR. The data contain 350,000 to 450,000 clones, 85% of them singletons. Material: peripheral blood. These receptors were collected from a woman aged 18-29 years with acute or convalescent COVID-19. The CDR3 runs from the conserved cysteine through the conserved F or W. The D gene is left open where the match is weak. Expanded clones get a size class; other rows say once, few or many, or leave the size out.

v_gene,d_gene,abundance,j_gene,CDR3aa,CDR3nt
TRBV19,-,-,TRBJ1-1,CASKATEAFF,TGTGCCAGTAAAGCGACTGAAGCTTTCTTT
TRBV15,-,-,TRBJ1-5,CATSRPNNGNQPQHF,TGTGCCACCAGCAGGCCGAACAACGGCAATCAGCCCCAGCATTTT
TRBV19,-,-,TRBJ1-5,CASSIPRGAYQPQHF,TGTGCCAGTAGTATTCCCAGGGGAGCTTATCAGCCCCAGCATTTT
TRBV5-1,TRBD2,-,TRBJ2-1,CASSLGAGGPWNEQFF,TGCGCCAGCAGCTTGGGTGCGGGAGGGCCATGGAATGAGCAGTTCTTC
TRBV30,TRBD2,-,TRBJ2-7,CAWVAGGTSYEQYF,TGTGCCTGGGTAGCCGGGGGGACCTCCTACGAGCAGTACTTC
TRBV9,-,-,TRBJ1-2,CASSASYGYTF,TGTGCCAGCAGCGCGAGCTATGGCTACACCTTC
TRBV19,-,-,TRBJ1-1,CASSPGRFTEAFF,TGTGCCAGTAGTCCGGGGAGGTTCACTGAAGCTTTCTTT
TRBV6-6,-,-,TRBJ1-2,CASRIYTGAILYGYTF,TGTGCCAGCAGGATTTATACCGGAGCCATCCTATATGGCTACACCTTC
TRBV2,-,few,TRBJ1-1,CASSEGHGLPEAFF,TGTGCCAGCAGTGAAGGACACGGTCTCCCTGAAGCTTTCTTT
TRBV1,-,-,TRBJ1-2,CTRKGWDRGDYGYTF,TGCACCAGGAAGGGGTGGGACAGGGGGGACTATGGCTACACCTTC
TRBV15,-,-,TRBJ1-2,CATSRPMDSYNYGYTF,TGTGCCACCAGCAGACCGATGGACAGCTACAACTATGGCTACACCTTC
TRBV28,-,-,TRBJ1-4,CASSPRDKPNEKLFF,TGTGCCAGCAGCCCGAGGGACAAACCTAATGAAAAACTGTTTTTT
TRBV18,TRBD1,-,TRBJ1-3,CASSERQGANGNTIYF,TGTGCCAGCTCAGAGAGACAGGGGGCGAATGGAAACACCATATATTTT
TRBV5-5,-,-,TRBJ2-7,CASSFSGSLGSYEQYF,TGTGCCAGCAGCTTTTCCGGGAGCCTAGGTTCCTACGAGCAGTACTTC
TRBV27,-,-,TRBJ1-1,CASGPGGPNTEAFF,TGTGCCAGCGGCCCTGGGGGCCCGAACACTGAAGCTTTCTTT
TRBV9,-,-,TRBJ1-2,CASSVGTANYGYTF,TGTGCCAGCAGCGTAGGTACGGCTAACTATGGCTACACCTTC
TRBV4-1,-,-,TRBJ2-3,CASSPTGFGSDTQYF,TGCGCCAGCAGCCCAACAGGGTTTGGGTCAGATACGCAGTATTTT
TRBV27,-,-,TRBJ1-2,CASSLSSSTLEENYGYTF,TGTGCCAGCAGTTTATCCAGCTCCACCCTAGAAGAAAACTATGGCTACACCTTC
TRBV19,TRBD1,few,TRBJ1-5,CASSPGQDRQPQHF,TGTGCCAGTAGTCCCGGACAGGATCGGCAGCCCCAGCATTTT
TRBV4-1,-,-,TRBJ1-6,CASSEDRETNPYNSPLHF,TGCGCCAGCAGCGAAGACCGGGAGACCAACCCTTATAATTCACCCCTCCACTTT
TRBV6-1,-,-,TRBJ1-5,CASSEALQGRSNQPQHF,TGTGCCAGCAGTGAAGCTTTACAGGGAAGGAGCAATCAGCCCCAGCATTTT
TRBV30,-,-,TRBJ2-7,CAWEGGSSYEQYF,TGTGCCTGGGAGGGGGGGAGCTCCTACGAGCAGTACTTC
TRBV7-9,TRBD1,-,TRBJ2-7,CASSSGTGNDEQYF,TGTGCCAGCAGCTCCGGGACAGGGAACGACGAGCAGTACTTC
TRBV5-4,TRBD1,-,TRBJ1-4,CASSPKTGGDEKLFF,TGTGCCAGCAGTCCCAAGACAGGGGGGGATGAAAAACTGTTTTTT
TRBV11-1,TRBD1,few,TRBJ2-4,CASSFTGGHNIQYF,TGTGCCAGCAGCTTCACAGGGGGGCATAACATTCAGTACTTC
TRBV2,-,-,TRBJ2-7,CASTEVGADEQYF,TGTGCCAGCACCGAGGTGGGGGCGGACGAGCAGTACTTC
TRBV24-1,TRBD2,-,TRBJ2-3,CATSDPGTSGGSTDTQYF,TGTGCCACCAGTGATCCAGGGACTAGCGGGGGGAGCACAGATACGCAGTATTTT
TRBV6-5,-,once,TRBJ1-6,CASSYSPDSSSPLHF,TGTGCCAGCAGTTACTCTCCAGACTCCAGTTCACCCCTCCACTTT
TRBV10-3,TRBD1,-,TRBJ2-7,CAISEPGTGSSYEQYF,TGTGCCATCAGTGAGCCCGGGACAGGGAGCTCCTACGAGCAGTACTTC
TRBV3-1/TRBV3-2,-,-,TRBJ1-4,CASSDQVGGQLFF,TGTGCCAGCAGCGACCAGGTGGGCGGGCAACTGTTTTTT
TRBV2,-,-,TRBJ1-1,CASSGDRDMNTEAFF,TGTGCCAGCAGCGGAGACCGGGACATGAACACTGAAGCTTTCTTT
TRBV29-1,-,-,TRBJ1-1,CSVTMGGTEAFF,TGCAGCGTGACAATGGGGGGCACTGAAGCTTTCTTT
TRBV18,-,-,TRBJ1-1,CASSPEGSRTEAFF,TGTGCCAGCTCACCCGAGGGAAGCCGGACTGAAGCTTTCTTT
TRBV30,-,-,TRBJ1-6,CAWCLFNSPLHF,TGTGCCTGGTGTCTGTTCAATTCACCCCTCCACTTT
TRBV10-3,TRBD1,few,TRBJ1-1,CAISEDRGNTEAFF,TGTGCCATCAGTGAGGACAGGGGGAACACTGAAGCTTTCTTT
TRBV19,TRBD1,once,TRBJ2-4,CASSPKGAFGQNIQYF,TGTGCCAGTAGCCCCAAGGGGGCGTTTGGTCAAAACATTCAGTACTTC
TRBV20-1,TRBD1,-,TRBJ1-2,CSATLRGQDTF,TGCAGTGCTACCCTAAGGGGGCAAGACACCTTC
TRBV4-1,-,-,TRBJ1-3,CASSQGPGEGNTIYF,TGCGCCAGCAGCCAAGGACCGGGGGAGGGTAACACCATATATTTT
TRBV15,-,-,TRBJ2-7,CATSRDIAGSSYEQYF,TGTGCCACCAGCAGAGATATCGCTGGGAGCTCCTACGAGCAGTACTTC
TRBV6-6,-,-,TRBJ1-3,CASSYTDSDTIYF,TGTGCCAGCAGTTACACGGACAGCGATACCATATATTTT
TRBV9,-,-,TRBJ1-2,CASSADMINYGYTF,TGTGCCAGCAGCGCAGACATGATTAACTATGGCTACACCTTC
TRBV28,TRBD2,-,TRBJ2-2,CASSFRGDLVYRTGELFF,TGTGCCAGCAGTTTCCGGGGGGACCTCGTGTATCGCACCGGGGAGCTGTTTTTT
TRBV18,-,-,TRBJ2-5,CASSPPGQETQYF,TGTGCCAGCTCACCACCCGGTCAAGAGACCCAGTACTTC
TRBV10-3,TRBD2,-,TRBJ2-1,CAISESSRLAGSGEQFF,TGTGCCATCAGTGAGTCGTCGCGGCTAGCGGGAAGCGGTGAGCAGTTCTTC
TRBV7-3,TRBD1,-,TRBJ2-7,CASSSGTGPYEQYF,TGTGCCAGCAGCTCCGGGACAGGGCCCTACGAGCAGTACTTC
TRBV6-1,-,-,TRBJ1-1,CASSDQGGGWNTEAFF,TGTGCCAGCAGTGACCAAGGGGGGGGTTGGAACACTGAAGCTTTCTTT
TRBV5-6,-,many,TRBJ1-6,CASSFLSSPLHF,TGTGCCAGCAGCTTTCTTTCTTCACCCCTCCACTTT
TRBV5-4,-,-,TRBJ2-7,CASSLRDRNYEQYF,TGTGCCAGCAGCTTGAGAGACAGGAACTACGAGCAGTACTTC